This passage covers 12 T cell receptor beta chains from one sample sequenced in a study of CD8+ T cells in alopecia areata. Sequencing relied on a cDNA template that was reverse transcribed from extracted RNA. The method was immunoSEQ multiplex PCR; TCRdb's version includes in-frame clones alone and lacks a portion of them. Of approximately 180,000 clones in the sample, just over 65% are singletons; the top ten hold about an eighth. The sequencing used CD8+ T cells sorted from blood, collected at week 0. The receptors here all came from a human donor with alopecia areata.

The rearrangement joins TRBV6-1 to TRBJ1-2; unclear D gene. Germline CDR1 is MNHNS and CDR2 is SASEGT. The CDR3 spans 14 residues. Deletions cut 3 bases from V and 4 bases from J, with 12 bases between. The DNA of the CDR3 is TGTGCCAGCAGTGAGCGAGCACCGCCCTATGGCTACACCTTC. Its translation: CASSERAPPYGYTF.

J is TRBJ1-2 and V is TRBV20-1, with TRBD1 matching over 9 bases. V gave up 5 bases and J gave up 10 bases; unmatched junction bases: 5. This CDR3 is 11 amino acids long. The germline CDR1 and CDR2 sequences are DFQATT and SNEGSKA (reference sequence). The CDR3 here is CSAGTGSVYTF. CDR3 nucleotide sequence: TGCAGTGCTGGGACAGGGAGTGTCTACACCTTC.

J is TRBJ2-1 and V is TRBV2; D ambiguous. Trimming took 6 bases from V and 1 from J, leaving 19 bases between them. The CDR3 covers 17 residues. Per germline, CDR1 SNHLY and CDR2 FYNNEI. The CDR3 is CASRGSRLLGSYNEQFF. CDR3 DNA sequence: TGTGCCAGCAGAGGTTCTCGGCTCCTAGGGTCCTACAATGAGCAGTTCTTC.

The chain has TRBV5-4 and TRBJ2-7; no definite D call. The germline gives CDR1 SGHNT, CDR2 YYREEE (reference sequence). CDR3 size: 14 residues. Trimming stripped 0 bases from V and 1 base from J, with 8 bases between. The CDR3 spells CASSLEEFSYEQYF. The CDR3 DNA is TGTGCCAGCAGCTTGGAGGAATTTTCCTACGAGCAGTACTTC. Complete variable domain (other parts from reference TRBV5-4 and TRBJ2-7): ETGVTQSPTHLIKTRGQQVTLRCSSQSGHNTVSWYQQALGQGPQFIFQYYREEENGRGNFPPRFSGLQFPNYSSELNVNALELDDSALYLCASSLEEFSYEQYFGPGTRLTVT.

The V and J genes are TRBV2 and TRBJ1-2; no definite D call. The CDR3 sequence is 11 residues long. The V gene lost 5 bases and the J gene lost 3 bases, with 4 bases spanning the gap. Germline V gene sequence: CDR1 SNHLY, CDR2 FYNNEI. This CDR3 is CASSPYYGYTF. As DNA, the CDR3 is TGTGCCAGCAGTCCCTACTATGGCTACACCTTC.

This clone was observed once. The genes are TRBV13 and TRBJ1-2, with D possibly TRBD1 on 6 matching bases. The CDR3 is 11 amino acids. Germline CDR1 reads PRHDT; CDR2 reads FYEKMQ (reference sequence). V shed 10 bases and J shed 2 bases, with 8 bases lying between them. The CDR3 loop is CAIQGNYGYTF. In nucleotides, the CDR3 is TGTGCCATCCAGGGGAACTATGGCTACACCTTC. Looking up the rest from reference TRBV13 and TRBJ1-2 gives the full variable domain: AAGVIQSPRHLIKEKRETATLKCYPIPRHDTVYWYQQGPGQDPQFLISFYEKMQSDKGSIPDRFSAQQFSDYHSELNMSSLELGDSALYFCAIQGNYGYTFGSGTRLTVV.

The CDR3 region has the DNA TGTGCCAGCAGTGATACCGACGGGGGGGGCAATCAGCCCCAGCATTTT. Translated: CASSDTDGGGNQPQHF. The chain combines TRBV6-1 with TRBJ1-5; a weak D match, TRBD1 (5 bases). Germline V gene lookup returns CDR1 MNHNS and CDR2 SASEGT. The CDR3 runs to 16 residues. Trimming stripped 3 bases from V and 2 bases from J, with 14 bases between.

The sample holds many counts of this clone. The chain combines TRBV6-5 with TRBJ1-3; D is possibly TRBD1 (5 bases). The CDR3 sequence is 13 residues long. The germline gives CDR1 MNHEY, CDR2 SVGAGI. With 6 bases removed from V and 3 bases from J, the gap between germline ends came to 9 bases. CDR3 coding DNA: TGTGCCAGCAGCAAGGGGTATGGAAACACCATATATTTT. As protein: CASSKGYGNTIYF.

The V gene is TRBV6-6, the J gene TRBJ1-2; TRBD1 might be the D (5 bases). Germline V lookup: CDR1 MNHNY, CDR2 SVGAGI (reference sequence). The CDR3 length is 15 residues. V was clipped by 2 bases and J by 2 bases, with 12 bases between them. CDR3 protein: CASSYSSGLNYGYTF. DNA of the CDR3: TGTGCCAGCAGTTACAGCTCAGGGTTGAACTATGGCTACACCTTC.

The chain employs TRBV27 and TRBJ1-1; D might be TRBD1 (5 bases). The V and J ends lost 1 base and 5 bases respectively, with 11 bases between them. CDR3 length: 14 amino acids. Germline CDR1 reads MNHEY; CDR2 reads SMNVEV (reference sequence). The CDR3 is CASSLFQGGTEAFF. The CDR3 DNA reads TGTGCCAGCAGTTTATTCCAGGGAGGGACTGAAGCTTTCTTT.

The chain links TRBV9 to TRBJ1-2, with TRBD1 identical over 10 bases. In germline, CDR1 is SGDLS, CDR2 YYNGEE. The CDR3 is 13 amino acids. J gave up 7 bases and V 3 bases, and 3 bases lay outside the gene matches. Here the CDR3 DNA reads TGTGCCAGCAGCGCCCGACAGGGGGCTGGCTACACCTTC. It codes for CASSARQGAGYTF.

The gene calls are TRBV30 and TRBJ1-1, with unresolved D. Germline assignment: CDR1 GTSNPN and CDR2 SVGIG (reference sequence). V lost 2 bases and J lost 2, with 6 bases in between. The CDR3 runs 12 residues. The CDR3 region has the DNA TGTGCCTGGAGTTTAGAAAACACTGAAGCTTTCTTT. It yields the protein CAWSLENTEAFF.